A selection of T cell receptor beta chains follows, all from one sample in a study of blood T cells in healthy people across ages. In TCRdb, the 5' RACE reads were re-called with MiXCR into one record per CDR3 protein. The sample lists approximately 1.5 million distinct CDR3 sequences, 35% to 45% seen once, with about 4% in the top ten. Sequenced material: blood. The receptor source for this set is a woman under 30 in good health. CDR3s include the opening cysteine and the closing phenylalanine or tryptophan. Each record gives: clone size, J gene, CDR3 length, V gene, D gene, CDR3 protein, CDR3 DNA. A D gene is named only where the DNA matches it firmly. Size is omitted from some rows. Given values are once, few, many or a class for expanded clones.

clone size: -; J gene: TRBJ1-1; CDR3 length: 18; V gene: TRBV7-9; D gene: -; CDR3 protein: CASSLYFRGGVGETEAFF; CDR3 DNA: TGTGCCAGCAGCTTATACTTTCGGGGTGGGGTAGGAGAGACTGAAGCTTTCTTT
clone size: few; J gene: TRBJ2-3; CDR3 length: 13; V gene: TRBV12-3/TRBV12-4; D gene: TRBD1; CDR3 protein: CAGSGQGYDTQYF; CDR3 DNA: TGTGCCGGATCGGGACAGGGGTACGATACGCAGTATTTT
clone size: -; J gene: TRBJ2-5; CDR3 length: 11; V gene: TRBV20-1; D gene: -; CDR3 protein: CSARRGAGQYF; CDR3 DNA: TGCAGTGCTAGACGGGGGGCAGGCCAGTACTTC
clone size: -; J gene: TRBJ2-7; CDR3 length: 15; V gene: TRBV3-1; D gene: -; CDR3 protein: CASSQGPTTNNEQYF; CDR3 DNA: TGTGCCAGCAGCCAAGGGCCCACAACTAACAATGAGCAGTACTTC
clone size: -; J gene: TRBJ1-2; CDR3 length: 15; V gene: TRBV3-1; D gene: TRBD1; CDR3 protein: CASSQIQGARYGYTF; CDR3 DNA: TGTGCCAGCAGCCAGATACAGGGGGCCCGCTATGGCTACACCTTC
clone size: -; J gene: TRBJ2-2; CDR3 length: 16; V gene: TRBV28; D gene: TRBD2; CDR3 protein: CASSLVGLANTGELFF; CDR3 DNA: TGTGCCAGCAGTTTAGTGGGACTAGCGAATACCGGGGAGCTGTTTTTT
clone size: -; J gene: TRBJ2-3; CDR3 length: 16; V gene: TRBV20-1; D gene: -; CDR3 protein: CSARDLGKGRADTQYF; CDR3 DNA: TGCAGTGCTAGAGATCTGGGTAAGGGGCGAGCAGATACGCAGTATTTT
clone size: -; J gene: TRBJ2-1; CDR3 length: 18; V gene: TRBV20-1; D gene: TRBD2; CDR3 protein: CSARDSLAENPSYNEQFF; CDR3 DNA: TGCAGTGCTAGAGATTCACTAGCGGAAAACCCCTCCTACAATGAGCAGTTCTTC
clone size: -; J gene: TRBJ1-5; CDR3 length: 18; V gene: TRBV4-3; D gene: -; CDR3 protein: CVSSQGAGTVGSNQPQHF; CDR3 DNA: TGCGTCAGCAGCCAAGGAGCAGGGACGGTGGGTAGCAATCAGCCCCAGCATTTT
clone size: -; J gene: TRBJ2-7; CDR3 length: 15; V gene: TRBV14; D gene: -; CDR3 protein: CASSHQTYSSYEQYF; CDR3 DNA: TGTGCCAGCAGCCATCAGACATACAGCTCCTACGAGCAGTACTTC
clone size: few; J gene: TRBJ2-7; CDR3 length: 13; V gene: TRBV3-1; D gene: -; CDR3 protein: CASSPAPVYEQYF; CDR3 DNA: TGTGCCAGCAGCCCAGCCCCGGTCTACGAGCAGTACTTC
clone size: few; J gene: TRBJ2-6; CDR3 length: 17; V gene: TRBV3-1; D gene: -; CDR3 protein: CASSQALANSGANVLTF; CDR3 DNA: TGTGCCAGCAGCCAAGCACTAGCCAACTCTGGGGCCAACGTCCTGACTTTC
clone size: -; J gene: TRBJ2-3; CDR3 length: 16; V gene: TRBV4-3; D gene: -; CDR3 protein: CASSQDLQGGTDTQYF; CDR3 DNA: TGCGCCAGCAGCCAAGATCTACAGGGAGGCACAGATACGCAGTATTTT
clone size: -; J gene: TRBJ2-1; CDR3 length: 14; V gene: TRBV5-1; D gene: -; CDR3 protein: CASSLLGSSYEQFF; CDR3 DNA: TGCGCCAGCAGCTTGTTGGGTAGCTCCTACGAGCAGTTCTTC
clone size: few; J gene: TRBJ1-2; CDR3 length: 15; V gene: TRBV18; D gene: -; CDR3 protein: CASSVRVEARYGYTF; CDR3 DNA: TGTGCCAGCTCAGTGCGGGTCGAAGCACGCTATGGCTACACCTTC
clone size: -; J gene: TRBJ2-7; CDR3 length: 16; V gene: TRBV7-2; D gene: -; CDR3 protein: CASSRGRQASSYEQYF; CDR3 DNA: TGTGCCAGCAGCCGAGGAAGGCAGGCTAGCTCCTACGAGCAGTACTTC
clone size: -; J gene: TRBJ1-2; CDR3 length: 14; V gene: TRBV7-9; D gene: -; CDR3 protein: CASSPPGHGYGYTF; CDR3 DNA: TGTGCCAGCAGCCCACCCGGCCACGGCTATGGCTACACCTTC
clone size: -; J gene: TRBJ2-2; CDR3 length: 15; V gene: TRBV6-2/TRBV6-3; D gene: TRBD2; CDR3 protein: CVSSPGTMNTGELFF; CDR3 DNA: TGTGTCAGCAGCCCCGGGACTATGAACACCGGGGAGCTGTTTTTT
clone size: few; J gene: TRBJ1-1; CDR3 length: 14; V gene: TRBV9; D gene: -; CDR3 protein: CASSASGRDTEAFF; CDR3 DNA: TGTGCCAGCAGCGCCTCGGGGAGAGACACTGAAGCTTTCTTT
clone size: -; J gene: TRBJ2-7; CDR3 length: 16; V gene: TRBV27; D gene: TRBD2; CDR3 protein: CASSYGVAGGAYEQYF; CDR3 DNA: TGTGCCAGCAGTTATGGGGTAGCGGGAGGAGCCTACGAGCAGTACTTC
clone size: -; J gene: TRBJ2-7; CDR3 length: 14; V gene: TRBV30; D gene: TRBD1; CDR3 protein: CAWFPGQGSYEQYF; CDR3 DNA: TGTGCCTGGTTCCCGGGACAGGGCTCCTACGAGCAGTACTTC
clone size: few; J gene: TRBJ2-3; CDR3 length: 14; V gene: TRBV7-2; D gene: -; CDR3 protein: CASSSDISTDTQYF; CDR3 DNA: TGTGCCAGCAGCTCGGACATTAGCACAGATACGCAGTATTTT
clone size: few; J gene: TRBJ1-2; CDR3 length: 14; V gene: TRBV4-3; D gene: -; CDR3 protein: CASSQAGFNYGYTF; CDR3 DNA: TGCGCCAGCAGCCAAGCTGGATTTAACTATGGCTACACCTTC
clone size: few; J gene: TRBJ2-5; CDR3 length: 16; V gene: TRBV5-6; D gene: TRBD2; CDR3 protein: CASSYTTTSLSETQYF; CDR3 DNA: TGTGCCAGCAGTTACACTACGACTAGCTTGTCGGAGACCCAGTACTTC
clone size: many; J gene: TRBJ2-1; CDR3 length: 13; V gene: TRBV29-1; D gene: -; CDR3 protein: CSVEGGKRDEQFF; CDR3 DNA: TGCAGCGTTGAAGGCGGCAAACGGGATGAGCAGTTCTTC
clone size: few; J gene: TRBJ2-1; CDR3 length: 15; V gene: TRBV27; D gene: TRBD1; CDR3 protein: CASSLWTGRYNEQFF; CDR3 DNA: TGTGCCAGCAGTTTATGGACAGGGAGGTACAATGAGCAGTTCTTC
clone size: -; J gene: TRBJ2-1; CDR3 length: 15; V gene: TRBV20-1; D gene: -; CDR3 protein: CSASPPRGYSDEQFF; CDR3 DNA: TGCAGTGCTAGCCCTCCGAGAGGGTATTCCGATGAGCAGTTCTTC
clone size: -; J gene: TRBJ1-1; CDR3 length: 16; V gene: TRBV6-1; D gene: TRBD1; CDR3 protein: CASSEAVRTGNTEAFF; CDR3 DNA: TGTGCCAGCAGTGAAGCGGTCCGGACAGGGAACACTGAAGCTTTCTTT
clone size: few; J gene: TRBJ2-5; CDR3 length: 15; V gene: TRBV12-3/TRBV12-4; D gene: -; CDR3 protein: CASSFRATPTETQYF; CDR3 DNA: TGTGCCAGCAGTTTCCGGGCTACACCTACCGAGACCCAGTACTTC
clone size: -; J gene: TRBJ2-3; CDR3 length: 16; V gene: TRBV14; D gene: TRBD1; CDR3 protein: CASSQEGDRRTDTQYF; CDR3 DNA: TGTGCCAGCAGCCAAGAAGGGGACAGACGCACAGATACGCAGTATTTT
clone size: few; J gene: TRBJ2-7; CDR3 length: 14; V gene: TRBV10-1; D gene: TRBD1; CDR3 protein: CASSESRQGYEQYF; CDR3 DNA: TGCGCCAGCAGTGAGTCCCGACAGGGCTACGAGCAGTACTTC
clone size: -; J gene: TRBJ1-1; CDR3 length: 15; V gene: TRBV6-4; D gene: -; CDR3 protein: CASSELHRGNTEAFF; CDR3 DNA: TGTGCCAGCAGTGAACTACACCGAGGGAACACTGAAGCTTTCTTT
clone size: -; J gene: TRBJ2-7; CDR3 length: 14; V gene: TRBV7-2; D gene: TRBD1; CDR3 protein: CASSPWTGRYEQYF; CDR3 DNA: TGTGCCAGCAGCCCCTGGACAGGGCGTTACGAGCAGTACTTC
clone size: -; J gene: TRBJ1-2; CDR3 length: 12; V gene: TRBV15; D gene: -; CDR3 protein: CATSRFIGGYTF; CDR3 DNA: TGTGCCACCAGCAGATTTATAGGGGGCTACACCTTC
clone size: -; J gene: TRBJ1-2; CDR3 length: 14; V gene: TRBV7-2; D gene: -; CDR3 protein: CASSLGGGRYGYTF; CDR3 DNA: TGTGCCAGCAGCTTAGGCGGGGGCCGCTATGGCTACACCTTC
clone size: -; J gene: TRBJ2-4; CDR3 length: 15; V gene: TRBV27; D gene: TRBD1; CDR3 protein: CASSSGTGGVNIQYF; CDR3 DNA: TGTGCCAGCAGTTCCGGGACAGGGGGCGTCAACATTCAGTACTTC
clone size: few; J gene: TRBJ2-3; CDR3 length: 16; V gene: TRBV7-2; D gene: TRBD2; CDR3 protein: CASSYGRGASTDTQYF; CDR3 DNA: TGTGCCAGCAGCTATGGGAGGGGCGCTAGCACAGATACGCAGTATTTT
clone size: -; J gene: TRBJ1-2; CDR3 length: 13; V gene: TRBV2; D gene: TRBD1; CDR3 protein: CASRWDREGGYTF; CDR3 DNA: TGTGCCAGCAGGTGGGACAGGGAAGGAGGCTACACCTTC
clone size: -; J gene: TRBJ2-1; CDR3 length: 17; V gene: TRBV7-3; D gene: TRBD2; CDR3 protein: CASSLTDSGSSCNEQFF; CDR3 DNA: TGTGCCAGCAGCTTAACGGATAGCGGGAGTTCCTGCAATGAGCAGTTCTTC
clone size: -; J gene: TRBJ1-1; CDR3 length: 12; V gene: TRBV3-1; D gene: -; CDR3 protein: CASSLLTGEAFF; CDR3 DNA: TGTGCCAGCAGCCTCCTGACAGGTGAAGCTTTCTTT
clone size: -; J gene: TRBJ2-5; CDR3 length: 19; V gene: TRBV4-3; D gene: TRBD2; CDR3 protein: CASSQLKTTSGGLQETQYF; CDR3 DNA: TGCGCCAGCAGCCAACTTAAGACGACTAGCGGGGGATTACAAGAGACCCAGTACTTC
clone size: -; J gene: TRBJ2-5; CDR3 length: 15; V gene: TRBV6-2/TRBV6-3; D gene: TRBD1; CDR3 protein: CASSYIGTDKETQYF; CDR3 DNA: TGTGCCAGCAGTTACATCGGGACAGATAAAGAGACCCAGTACTTC
clone size: few; J gene: TRBJ1-1; CDR3 length: 14; V gene: TRBV9; D gene: -; CDR3 protein: CASSVDPINTEAFF; CDR3 DNA: TGTGCCAGCAGCGTAGATCCTATTAACACTGAAGCTTTCTTT
clone size: -; J gene: TRBJ1-4; CDR3 length: 15; V gene: TRBV3-1; D gene: TRBD1; CDR3 protein: CASSQDARQGAGMFF; CDR3 DNA: TGTGCCAGCAGCCAAGATGCCAGACAGGGGGCGGGGATGTTTTTT
clone size: few; J gene: TRBJ2-7; CDR3 length: 16; V gene: TRBV20-1; D gene: TRBD1; CDR3 protein: CSARVPGQGAFYEQYF; CDR3 DNA: TGCAGTGCTAGAGTTCCGGGACAGGGGGCATTTTACGAGCAGTACTTC
clone size: -; J gene: TRBJ2-3; CDR3 length: 12; V gene: TRBV12-3/TRBV12-4; D gene: -; CDR3 protein: CASSSAWDTQYF; CDR3 DNA: TGTGCCAGCAGTTCTGCTTGGGATACGCAGTATTTT
clone size: -; J gene: TRBJ2-1; CDR3 length: 13; V gene: TRBV6-5; D gene: -; CDR3 protein: CASSYSARFQVFF; CDR3 DNA: TGTGCCAGCAGTTACTCGGCTCGGTTTCAGGTGTTCTTC